This TCR beta chain was identified during a study of CD8 T cells in Susac syndrome. This CDR3 has 15 residues. Trimming stripped 2 bases from V and 5 bases from J, with 14 bases between. CDR1 and CDR2 from the germline V gene are MNHEY and SVGEGT. Sequencing targeted TCR beta in blood CD8+ and CD4+ T cells. Treatment-naive patients with stable or active relapsing-remitting disease were the multiple sclerosis controls. TEMRA cells were FACS-enriched and CD8+ and CD4+ T cells negatively isolated. An amount of RNA that ranged from roughly 0.45 to 1 ug was reverse transcribed with random hexamers. The immunoSEQ assay covered 54 Vbeta and 13 Jbeta segments for CDR3. From the immunoSEQ multiplex PCR reads, TCRdb called clonotypes with MiXCR, one entry per CDR3 protein. The sample carries around 300,000 distinct CDR3 sequences, approximately 85% recorded once.

This sequence was found in a human donor with multiple sclerosis. Sequencing was carried out using CD8+ T cells from PBMCs. J is TRBJ2-3 and V is TRBV6-2 or TRBV6-3; a possible D gene is TRBD2 (6 bases). CDR3 sequence reads: CASSYLRLVRDTQYF. Here the CDR3 DNA reads TGTGCCAGCAGTTACCTTAGACTAGTGAGAGATACGCAGTATTTT.